This T cell receptor (beta chain) was profiled in a study of Ad26.COV2.S vaccination and SARS-CoV-2 variants. On the study more broadly: Recipients of Ad26.COV2.S got it intramuscularly, once or twice 56 days apart.

Notes on the study in general: Spike-specific TCR breadth ran higher among vaccine recipients than placebo recipients. Substantial post-vaccination breadth of spike-specific CD8+ and CD4+ T cell responses was reported.

As concerns this clone: Its matching antigen is unknown.

The germline V gene encodes CDR1 SGHVS and CDR2 FNYEAQ. Trimming pared 3 bases from V and 2 bases from J, leaving 11 bases between. CDR3 length equals 14 residues. Treatment indicated: about 20 received Ad26.COV2.S at low or high dose, single or two shots; roughly 5 received placebo; per-sample allocation not given. Samples were taken on day 63 after the first vaccine or placebo injection. An adult of 18-55 years in Boston served as donor. The method was immunoSEQ multiplex PCR; TCRdb's version includes in-frame clones alone and lacks a portion of them. Among nearly 400,000 clones listed, 75% to 90% were seen once.

The gene calls are TRBV7-6 and TRBJ2-7; TRBD2 is a possible D gene (6 bases). The receptor was derived from a person aged 18 to 59 who received the Ad26.COV2.S COVID-19 vaccine or a placebo. This sample comprised peripheral blood, obtained in a trial of Ad26.COV2.S vaccine versus placebo. CDR3 sequence: CASSFGGGAYEQYF. The DNA of the CDR3 is TGTGCCAGCAGCTTCGGGGGAGGAGCCTACGAGCAGTACTTC.